The present T cell receptor beta chain was sequenced within a study of cytomegalovirus exposure and HLA in healthy donors. Turning to the study itself: Later, an analysis reported that the 130 or so validation repertoires had used the same platform as the approximately 600 first-cohort repertoires.

Data came from immunoSEQ multiplex PCR; TCRdb stores just in-frame clones and leaves some out. There are some 200,000 clones in the sample; around nine tenths occur only once, and roughly 1% lies in the top ten. The CDR3 has 14 amino acids. In germline, CDR1 is MNHNS, CDR2 SASEGT. The ends lost 5 bases at V and 7 bases at J; junction bases unmatched: 5. Study-level results: In vitro data verified a few CMV-associated chains as specific for CMV antigens. One later analysis, an examination of the 90 to 150 validation repertoires, found that first-cohort TCR clusters tended to co-occur in them.

On this clone itself: The target antigen is unknown.

The material sequenced was PBMCs. The clonotype was recovered from a woman between 18 and 30 years old in good health and CMV-seronegative. The chain recombines TRBV6-1 with TRBJ2-2; 9 bases align to TRBD1. The CDR3 DNA follows: TGTGCCAGCAGTCAAACAGGGGGCAGCGGGGAGCTGTTTTTT. Its protein product is CASSQTGGSGELFF.